This TCR beta chain was profiled in a study of cytomegalovirus exposure and HLA in healthy donors. Overall study: Early released data comprised tens of millions of unique TCRs from HLA-typed donors. Study outcomes and limitations: Within an earlier analysis, most TCR beta V segments proved productive either about 87% or about 30% of the time.

It was with 60 Vbeta and 13 Jbeta primers that the PCR ran. Libraries were prepared by immunoSEQ multiplex PCR; TCRdb keeps only in-frame clonotypes and omits some of them. The sample includes around 100,000 clones, about 73% seen only once; the top ten take 4.5% to 5.5%. Participants comprised healthy donors of bone marrow. The CDR3 is 16 residues long. V dropped 0 bases and J dropped 9; count of bases not matched to a gene: 11. Germline CDR1 LNHNV, CDR2 YYDKDF (reference sequence). A note on this clone: The antigen is not known.

The source is a woman aged 40 to 49 in good health and CMV-seropositive. V is TRBV15 and J is TRBJ2-1; 7 bases are shared with TRBD2. Material for sequencing was PBMCs. In DNA, the CDR3 is TGTGCCACCAGCAGAGATAGGGGCGGGAGTTGGAGTGAGCAGTTCTTC. Protein product: CATSRDRGGSWSEQFF.